The entry below describes one T cell receptor beta chain. The data stem from a study of T cell responses to AZD1222 COVID-19 vaccine. Repertoires were generated with immunoSEQ multiplex PCR, while TCRdb's copy carries only in-frame clones and drops some. This sample yields 65,000 or so clones, of which 80% to 85% are seen a single time; roughly 9.8% belongs to the top ten. Sequenced here: peripheral blood, sampled on day 0 of AZD1222 vaccination. The TCR was taken from an adult in good health.

The CDR3 here is CASSSQDYGYTF. In DNA form, the CDR3 reads TGTGCCAGCTCATCTCAGGACTATGGCTACACCTTC. This sequence joins TRBV18 and TRBJ1-2; D uncertain. V lost 5 bases, J lost 3 bases, and 7 bases lay in between. The germline V gene has CDR1 KGHSH and CDR2 LQKENI. The CDR3 contains 12 residues.